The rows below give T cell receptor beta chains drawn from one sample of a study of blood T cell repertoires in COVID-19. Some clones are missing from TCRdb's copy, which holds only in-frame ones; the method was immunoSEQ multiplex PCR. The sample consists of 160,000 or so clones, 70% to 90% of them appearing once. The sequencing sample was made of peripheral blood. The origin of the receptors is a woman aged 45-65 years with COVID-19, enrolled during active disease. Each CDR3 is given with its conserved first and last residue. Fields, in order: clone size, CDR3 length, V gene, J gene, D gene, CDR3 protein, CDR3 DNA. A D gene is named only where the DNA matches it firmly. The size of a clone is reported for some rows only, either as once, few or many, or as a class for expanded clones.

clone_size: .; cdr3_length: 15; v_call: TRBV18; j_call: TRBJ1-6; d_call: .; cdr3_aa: CASSPFTDSNSPLHF; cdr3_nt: TGTGCCAGCTCACCATTCACGGACTCAAATTCACCCCTCCACTTT
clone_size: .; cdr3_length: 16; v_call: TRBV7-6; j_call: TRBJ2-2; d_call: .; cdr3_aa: CASSLALKSGTGELFF; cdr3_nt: TGTGCCAGCAGCTTAGCTTTAAAGTCGGGCACCGGGGAGCTGTTTTTT
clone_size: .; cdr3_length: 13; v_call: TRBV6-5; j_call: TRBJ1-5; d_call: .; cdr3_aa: CASSSGSNQPQHF; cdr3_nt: TGTGCCAGCAGTTCAGGGAGCAATCAGCCCCAGCATTTT
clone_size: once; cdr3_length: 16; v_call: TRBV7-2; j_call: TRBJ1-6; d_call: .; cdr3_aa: CASSTHGGEPGSPLHF; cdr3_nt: TGTGCCAGCAGCACCCACGGGGGGGAGCCGGGTTCACCCCTCCACTTT
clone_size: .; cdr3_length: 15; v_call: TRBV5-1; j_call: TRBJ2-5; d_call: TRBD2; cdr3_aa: CASSNLAGEGETQYF; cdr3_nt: TGCGCCAGCAGCAACCTAGCGGGGGAGGGTGAGACCCAGTACTTC
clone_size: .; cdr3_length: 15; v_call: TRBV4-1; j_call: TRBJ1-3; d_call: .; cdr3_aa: CASSLTQGTGNTIYF; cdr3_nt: TGCGCCAGCAGCCTAACACAGGGAACTGGAAACACCATATATTTT
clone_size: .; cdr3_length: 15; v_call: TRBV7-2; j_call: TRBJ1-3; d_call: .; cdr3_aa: CASSLAGPSGNTIYF; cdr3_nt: TGTGCCAGCAGCTTAGCGGGGCCTTCTGGAAACACCATATATTTT
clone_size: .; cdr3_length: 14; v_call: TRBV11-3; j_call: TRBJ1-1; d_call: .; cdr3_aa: CASSLGYMNTEAFF; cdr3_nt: TGTGCCAGCAGCCTCGGGTACATGAACACTGAAGCTTTCTTT
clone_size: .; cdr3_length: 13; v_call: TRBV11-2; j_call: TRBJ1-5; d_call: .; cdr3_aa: CASSLERHQPQHF; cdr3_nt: TGTGCCAGCAGCCTAGAGCGGCATCAGCCCCAGCATTTT
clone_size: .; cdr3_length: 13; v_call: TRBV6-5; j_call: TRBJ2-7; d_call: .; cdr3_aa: CASRPTNSYEQYF; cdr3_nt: TGTGCCAGCAGGCCTACTAACTCCTACGAGCAGTACTTC
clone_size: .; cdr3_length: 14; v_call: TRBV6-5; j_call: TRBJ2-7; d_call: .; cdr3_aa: CASSYHLGGYEQYF; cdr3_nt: TGTGCCAGCAGTTATCACTTAGGAGGCTACGAGCAGTACTTC
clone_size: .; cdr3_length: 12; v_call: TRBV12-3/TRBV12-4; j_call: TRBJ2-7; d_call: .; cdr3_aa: CASSSDIYEQYF; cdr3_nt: TGTGCCAGCAGTTCGGACATCTACGAGCAGTACTTC
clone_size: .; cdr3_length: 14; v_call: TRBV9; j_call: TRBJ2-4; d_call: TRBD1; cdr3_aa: CASSVQGTANIQYF; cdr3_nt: TGTGCCAGCAGCGTCCAGGGGACAGCGAACATTCAGTACTTC
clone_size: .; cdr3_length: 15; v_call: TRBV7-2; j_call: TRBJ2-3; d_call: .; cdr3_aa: CASSPLAPSTDTQYF; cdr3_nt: TGTGCCAGCAGCCCACTAGCCCCAAGCACAGATACGCAGTATTTT
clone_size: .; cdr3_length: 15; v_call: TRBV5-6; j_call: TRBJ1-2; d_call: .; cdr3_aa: CASSFRSAGDYGYTF; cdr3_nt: TGTGCCAGCAGCTTCCGTTCCGCAGGGGACTATGGCTACACCTTC
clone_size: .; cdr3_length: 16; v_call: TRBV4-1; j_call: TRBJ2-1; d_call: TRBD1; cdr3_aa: CASSQTYGQDYNEQFF; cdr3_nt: TGCGCCAGCAGCCAGACCTATGGACAGGACTACAATGAGCAGTTCTTC
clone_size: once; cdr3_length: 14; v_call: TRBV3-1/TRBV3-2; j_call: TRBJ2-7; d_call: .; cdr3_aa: CASSQAQRIYEQYF; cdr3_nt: TGTGCCAGCAGCCAAGCCCAGCGAATCTACGAGCAGTACTTC
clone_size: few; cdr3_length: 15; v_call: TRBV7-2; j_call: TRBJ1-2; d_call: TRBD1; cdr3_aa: CASSVDRGVTYGYTF; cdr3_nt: TGTGCCAGCAGCGTCGACAGGGGCGTTACCTATGGCTACACCTTC
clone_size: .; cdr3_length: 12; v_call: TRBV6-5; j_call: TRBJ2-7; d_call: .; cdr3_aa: CASSLIGDEQYF; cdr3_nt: TGTGCCAGCAGCCTGATCGGTGACGAGCAGTACTTC
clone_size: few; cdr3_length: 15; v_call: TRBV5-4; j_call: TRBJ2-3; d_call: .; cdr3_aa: CASSLGLQGPDTQYF; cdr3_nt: TGTGCCAGCAGCTTGGGCCTGCAGGGCCCAGATACGCAGTATTTT
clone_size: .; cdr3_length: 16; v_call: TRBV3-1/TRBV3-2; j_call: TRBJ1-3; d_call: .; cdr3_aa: CASSKQQGVSGNTIYF; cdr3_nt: TGTGCCAGCAGCAAACAACAGGGTGTCTCTGGAAACACCATATATTTT
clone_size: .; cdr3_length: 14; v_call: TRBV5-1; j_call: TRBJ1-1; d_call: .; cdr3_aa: CASRTEGVLAEAFF; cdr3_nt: TGCGCCAGCCGAACCGAGGGGGTCTTGGCTGAAGCTTTCTTT
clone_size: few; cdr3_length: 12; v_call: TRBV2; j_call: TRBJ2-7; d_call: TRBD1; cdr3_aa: CASSDRGREQYF; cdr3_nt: TGTGCCAGCAGCGACAGGGGGCGCGAGCAGTACTTC
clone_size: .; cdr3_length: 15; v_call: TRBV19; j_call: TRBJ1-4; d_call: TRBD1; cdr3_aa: CASSIAVGGSEKLFF; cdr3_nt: TGTGCCAGTAGTATAGCCGTAGGGGGCTCTGAAAAACTGTTTTTT
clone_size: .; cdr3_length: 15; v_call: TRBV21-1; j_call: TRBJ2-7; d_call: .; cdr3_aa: CASSFRDTHNYEQYF; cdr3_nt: TGTGCCAGCAGTTTCCGGGACACCCATAACTACGAGCAGTACTTC
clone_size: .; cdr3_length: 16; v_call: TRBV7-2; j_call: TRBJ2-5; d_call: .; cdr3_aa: CASSYGGTVWGETQYF; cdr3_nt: TGTGCCAGCAGCTACGGAGGGACAGTCTGGGGAGAGACCCAGTACTTC
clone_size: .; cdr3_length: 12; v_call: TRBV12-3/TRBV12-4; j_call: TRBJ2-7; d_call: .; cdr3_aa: CASSFSGYEQYF; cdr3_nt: TGTGCCAGCAGTTTCTCAGGTTACGAGCAGTACTTC
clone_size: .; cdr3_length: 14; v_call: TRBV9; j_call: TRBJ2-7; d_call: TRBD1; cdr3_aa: CASSAPGQGLRQYF; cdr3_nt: TGTGCCAGCAGCGCACCGGGACAGGGCCTTAGGCAGTACTTC
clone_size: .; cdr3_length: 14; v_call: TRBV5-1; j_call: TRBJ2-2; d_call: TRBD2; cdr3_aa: CASSLGLAGYGLFF; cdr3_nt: TGCGCCAGCAGCTTGGGGCTAGCGGGCTACGGGCTGTTTTTT
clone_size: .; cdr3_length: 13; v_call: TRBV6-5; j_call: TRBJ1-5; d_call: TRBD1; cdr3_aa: CASSRQGAQPQHF; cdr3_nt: TGTGCCAGCAGTCGACAGGGTGCCCAGCCCCAGCATTTT
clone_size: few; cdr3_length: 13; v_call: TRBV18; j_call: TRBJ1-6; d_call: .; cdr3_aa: CASSPPEGLPLHF; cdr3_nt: TGTGCCAGCTCACCACCCGAGGGTCTTCCCCTCCACTTT
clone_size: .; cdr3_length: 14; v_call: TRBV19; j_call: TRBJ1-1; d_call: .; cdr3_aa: CASTPADRNTEAFF; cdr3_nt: TGTGCCAGTACCCCAGCAGACAGGAACACTGAAGCTTTCTTT
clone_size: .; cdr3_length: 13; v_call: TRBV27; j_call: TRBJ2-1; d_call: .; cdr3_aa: CASSPRRGGEQFF; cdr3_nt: TGTGCCAGCAGTCCCAGGAGGGGCGGTGAGCAGTTCTTC
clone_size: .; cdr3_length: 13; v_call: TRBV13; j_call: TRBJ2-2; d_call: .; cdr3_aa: CASSLWGPGELFF; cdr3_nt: TGTGCCAGCAGCCTTTGGGGGCCCGGGGAGCTGTTTTTT
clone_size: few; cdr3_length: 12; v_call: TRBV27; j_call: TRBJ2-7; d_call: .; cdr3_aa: CASSSQGYEQYF; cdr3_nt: TGTGCCAGCAGCTCACAGGGCTACGAGCAGTACTTC
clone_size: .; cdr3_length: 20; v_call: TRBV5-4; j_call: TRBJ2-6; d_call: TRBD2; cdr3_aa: CASSLPWGSGGLSGANVLTF; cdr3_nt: TGTGCCAGCAGCTTGCCATGGGGTAGCGGGGGACTCTCTGGGGCCAACGTCCTGACTTTC
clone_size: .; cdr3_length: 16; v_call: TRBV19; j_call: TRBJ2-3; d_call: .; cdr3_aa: CASSTRGGYSTDTQYF; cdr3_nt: TGTGCCAGTAGTACACGAGGGGGATACAGCACAGATACGCAGTATTTT
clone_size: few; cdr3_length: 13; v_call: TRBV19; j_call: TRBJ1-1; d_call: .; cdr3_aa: CASSNTGYTEAFF; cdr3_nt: TGTGCCAGTAGTAATACAGGGTACACTGAAGCTTTCTTT
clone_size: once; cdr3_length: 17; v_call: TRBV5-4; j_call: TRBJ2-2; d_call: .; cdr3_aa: CASSLGRRGRGTGELFF; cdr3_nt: TGTGCCAGCAGCTTGGGTAGGAGGGGTCGTGGCACCGGGGAGCTGTTTTTT
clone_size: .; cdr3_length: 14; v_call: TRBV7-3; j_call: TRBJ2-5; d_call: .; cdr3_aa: CASSISGQQETQYF; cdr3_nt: TGTGCCAGCAGCATATCCGGACAGCAAGAGACCCAGTACTTC
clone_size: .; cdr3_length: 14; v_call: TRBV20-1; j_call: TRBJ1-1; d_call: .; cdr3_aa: CSASSFVGGSEAFF; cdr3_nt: TGCAGTGCTAGTTCTTTTGTGGGGGGATCCGAAGCTTTCTTT
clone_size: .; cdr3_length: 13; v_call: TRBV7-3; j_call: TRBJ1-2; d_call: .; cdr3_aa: CASSTIPGDGYTF; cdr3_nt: TGTGCCAGCAGTACGATCCCGGGGGATGGCTACACCTTC
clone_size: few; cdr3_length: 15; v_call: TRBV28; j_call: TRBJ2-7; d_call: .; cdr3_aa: CASSSSGDPDYEQYF; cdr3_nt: TGTGCCAGCAGTTCAAGCGGAGACCCCGACTACGAGCAGTACTTC
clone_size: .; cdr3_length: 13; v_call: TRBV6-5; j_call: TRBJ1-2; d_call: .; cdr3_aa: CASNRQINYGYTF; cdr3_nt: TGTGCCAGCAACCGACAGATTAACTATGGCTACACCTTC
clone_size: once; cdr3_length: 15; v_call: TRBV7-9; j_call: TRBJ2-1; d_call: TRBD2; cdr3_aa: CASSLVGGRVPEQFF; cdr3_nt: TGTGCCAGCAGCTTAGTAGGAGGGAGGGTTCCTGAGCAGTTCTTC
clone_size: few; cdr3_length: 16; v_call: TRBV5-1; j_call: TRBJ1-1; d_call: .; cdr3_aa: CASSLDEAGMNTEAFF; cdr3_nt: TGCGCCAGCAGCTTGGACGAGGCCGGCATGAACACTGAAGCTTTCTTT
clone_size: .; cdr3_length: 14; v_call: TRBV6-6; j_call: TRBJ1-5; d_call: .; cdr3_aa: CASRHGEGNQPQHF; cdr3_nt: TGTGCCAGCAGACACGGGGAGGGCAATCAGCCCCAGCATTTT
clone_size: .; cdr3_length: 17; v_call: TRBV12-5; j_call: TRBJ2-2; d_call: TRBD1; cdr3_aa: CASGFLPGTGSTGELFF; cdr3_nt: TGTGCTAGTGGTTTCTTACCCGGGACAGGGAGTACCGGGGAGCTGTTTTTT
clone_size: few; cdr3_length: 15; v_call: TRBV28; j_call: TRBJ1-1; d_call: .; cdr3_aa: CASSTPGGLNTEAFF; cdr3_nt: TGTGCCAGCAGCACGCCGGGGGGACTGAACACTGAAGCTTTCTTT
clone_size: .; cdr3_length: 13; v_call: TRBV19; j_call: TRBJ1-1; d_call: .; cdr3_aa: CASQGYGGTEAFF; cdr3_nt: TGTGCCAGCCAGGGGTATGGGGGCACTGAAGCTTTCTTT
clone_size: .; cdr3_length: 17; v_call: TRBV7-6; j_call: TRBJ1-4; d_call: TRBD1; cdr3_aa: CASSLDRGPTTNEKLFF; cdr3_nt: TGTGCCAGCAGCTTAGACAGGGGGCCGACAACTAATGAAAAACTGTTTTTT
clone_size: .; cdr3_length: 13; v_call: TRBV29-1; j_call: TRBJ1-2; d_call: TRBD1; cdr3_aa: CSVDPLTGNGYTF; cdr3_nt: TGCAGCGTTGACCCCCTGACAGGGAACGGCTACACCTTC